The T cell receptor (beta chain) under discussion was sequenced for a study of CD8+CD57+ T cells in acquired aplastic anemia. Before being chosen for sequencing, patients had shown CD8+CD57+ cell expansion by flow cytometry. About this clonotype itself: Its matching antigen is unknown.

TCR beta VDJ combinations and CDR3 sequences were profiled from genomic DNA. TCRdb fed the reads into MiXCR, producing one record per CDR3 protein. Among 150,000 to 200,000 distinct CDR3 sequences listed, 47% were seen once. The V gene's germline CDR1 is MNHNS and CDR2 SASEGT. There are 13 residues in the CDR3. The V gene end was trimmed by 7 bases and the J gene end by 4 bases; junction bases not matched to a gene: 2. The study's findings and limits: CD8+ Simpson's diversity showed no significant patient-control difference.

V gene TRBV6-1 combines with J gene TRBJ2-1; 9 bases align to TRBD2. The source of this sequence is a human donor with aplastic anemia. The sample consisted of sorted CD4+, CD8+, or CD8+CD57+ T cells (not recorded which) from PBMCs. The DNA for the CDR3 is TGTGCCAGCACTAGCGGGGAGTACAATGAGCAGTTCTTC. Protein product: CASTSGEYNEQFF.